The T cell receptor beta chain described here comes from a study of T cell clusters in autoimmune cytopenias. Study-wide results and limits: TRB repertoire shifts in secondary cytopenia and chronic lymphocytic leukemia mostly reflected lymphoma, not autoimmunity.

TRB was amplified from roughly 250 ng of peripheral blood genomic DNA per sample. Frequency places this clonotype as medium-sized (0.01 to 0.1%). Its antigen is not identified. CDR1 SGHNT and CDR2 YYREEE come from the germline V gene (reference sequence). CDR3 length: 15 amino acids. TRB rearrangements were amplified by touch-down multiplex PCR with mixed TRB-A/B primers. Using the multiplex PCR reads, TCRdb records one entry per CDR3 protein without DNA. Its listing shows roughly 2,800 distinct CDR3 sequences. The TCR was taken from a human donor with an autoimmune cytopenia or autoimmune hepatitis (not recorded which). The chain uses TRBV5-4 and TRBJ2-7; TCRdb reports TRBD1, a call that lacks DNA to check it against. The sample consisted of peripheral blood. The CDR3 is CASSALEGAAYEQYF.